One and the same sample provided the 25 T cell receptor beta chains below, sequenced in a study of blood T cells in healthy people across ages. Alongside a J-beta primer mix, a sample-barcoded 5' primer served in a second PCR lasting 7 to 11 cycles. TCRdb recomputed calls from the 5' RACE reads with MiXCR, one row per CDR3 protein. The table lists approximately 400,000 distinct CDR3 sequences, 50% to 60% of them singletons. Sample: blood. The origin of the receptors is a man in his 60s in good health.

V usage is TRBV6-6 and J usage is TRBJ2-4, with D maybe TRBD1 (6 bases). The J call is uncertain, as TRBJ2-5 better fits the DNA end. CDR3 size: 15 residues. CDR1 is MNHNY and CDR2 is SVGAGI in the germline V gene (reference sequence). CDR3 amino acids: CASSKGESIQETQYF. The CDR3 nucleotides are TGTGCCAGCAGCAAGGGGGAATCCATACAAGAGACCCAGTACTTC.

The chain's CDR3 is CASSLGLTSGSVNEQYF. CDR3 in DNA: TGCGCCAGCAGCTTAGGACTGACTAGCGGGAGTGTCAACGAGCAGTACTTC. This chain links TRBV5-1 with TRBJ2-5, with TRBD2 matching 12 bases. The J call may be incorrect, as the DNA end agrees better with TRBJ2-7. The germline CDR1 and CDR2 sequences are SGHRS and YFSETQ. This CDR3 is 17 amino acids long.

The CDR3 protein is CSVERGTGGYTF. In nucleotides, the CDR3 is TGCAGCGTTGAACGGGGAACGGGGGGCTACACCTTC. The V gene is TRBV29-1, the J gene TRBJ1-2, with unresolved D. This CDR3 spans 12 amino acids. Per germline, CDR1 SQVTM and CDR2 ANQGSEA. Trimming shortened V by 2 bases and J by 8 bases, and 12 bases separated the two germline ends.

The chain has TRBV28 and TRBJ1-1; tentatively, D is TRBD1 (5 bases). The length of the CDR3 is 15 residues. The V gene lost 5 bases and the J gene lost 1 base, with 14 bases spanning the gap. The germline gives CDR1 MDHEN, CDR2 SYDVKM. Here the CDR3 DNA reads TGTGCCAGCAGTGGGAGATCAGGGAGGAACACTGAAGCTTTCTTT. Amino acids: CASSGRSGRNTEAFF.

This chain joins TRBV18 and TRBJ2-4; the match to TRBD2 covers 7 bases. The tail of the sequence fits TRBJ2-5 better, so the J call may be wrong. This CDR3 spans 15 amino acids. CDR1 is KGHSH and CDR2 is LQKENI in the germline V gene. CDR3 bases: TGTGCCAGCTCACCACAGGCCCAGCGGGGTGAGACCCAGTACTTC. It encodes CASSPQAQRGETQYF.

The chain is built from TRBV20-1 and TRBJ2-3, with a weak D call TRBD2 (6 bases). Germline assignment: CDR1 DFQATT and CDR2 SNEGSKA (reference sequence). The CDR3 loop spans 17 amino acids. Trimming shortened V by 1 base and J by 0 bases, and 17 bases separated the two germline ends. The CDR3 region is CSARVLRGTSSTDTQYF. Written as DNA, the CDR3 is TGCAGTGCTAGAGTACTTCGAGGGACTTCTAGCACAGATACGCAGTATTTT.

The sample holds a few counts of this clonotype. The V gene is TRBV5-1, the J gene TRBJ2-7, with 8 positions matching TRBD1. Germline V CDR1 and CDR2: SGHRS, YFSETQ. V shed 1 base and J 3 bases; nucleotides not matched to a gene: 9. This CDR3 has 16 residues. For the CDR3, the DNA is TGCGCCAGCAGCTTGTCCGGGACAGGAGAGTTCTACGAGCAGTACTTC. Residues: CASSLSGTGEFYEQYF.

The chain is built from TRBV7-9 and TRBJ1-5; 8 bases align to TRBD1. The CDR3 consists of 13 residues. CDR1 and CDR2 from the germline V gene are SEHNR and FQNEAQ (reference sequence). J lost 7 bases, V lost 4 bases, and 3 bases had no gene match. CDR3 in DNA: TGTGCCAGCAGCTGGACAGGGAGGCAGCCCCAGCATTTT. This sequence encodes CASSWTGRQPQHF.

This clonotype was seen more than once but under ten times. The chain's CDR3 is CASSSGLAGGTIQYF. The CDR3 nucleotides are TGTGCCAGCAGCTCGGGACTAGCGGGGGGAACCATTCAGTACTTC. The chain combines TRBV7-2 with TRBJ2-4; 15 bases align to TRBD2. V gave up 4 bases and J gave up 9 bases; unmatched junction bases: 4. CDR1 is SGHTA and CDR2 is FQGNSA in the germline V gene. CDR3 length equals 15 residues.

This clonotype was counted between two and nine times. J is TRBJ2-3 and V is TRBV29-1; D uncertain. The CDR3 has 12 amino acids. Germline V gives CDR1 SQVTM, CDR2 ANQGSEA. Trimming stripped 7 bases from V and 3 bases from J, with 11 bases between. Here the CDR3 DNA reads TGCAGCGCCCCTTCCGGGACAGATACGCAGTATTTT. This translates into CSAPSGTDTQYF.

This clonotype came up many times. The DNA for the CDR3 is TGTGCCAGCAGCTCTGTGGGAGGCGGGACAGATACGCAGTATTTT. Its protein product is CASSSVGGGTDTQYF. This chain uses TRBV11-2 with TRBJ2-3; D perhaps matches TRBD2 (6 bases). Germline V gives CDR1 SGHAT, CDR2 FQNNGV. V was shortened by 4 bases and J by 3 bases, with 14 bases between the two germline ends. This CDR3 region has 15 residues.

This rearrangement joins TRBV15 to TRBJ2-7; TRBD2 might be the D (5 bases). Trimming shortened V by 0 bases and J by 4 bases, and 13 bases separated the two germline ends. The germline gives CDR1 LNHNV, CDR2 YYDKDF (reference sequence). This CDR3 is 15 amino acids long. The CDR3 region is CATSRDRVAQYEQYF. In DNA, the CDR3 is TGTGCCACCAGCAGAGATCGAGTAGCGCAGTACGAGCAGTACTTC.

The chain links TRBV20-1 to TRBJ2-5, with D tentatively TRBD2 (5 bases). V lost 3 bases to trimming and J lost 1 base, with 12 bases between them. CDR1 and CDR2 from the germline V gene are DFQATT and SNEGSKA (reference sequence). The CDR3 contains 14 residues. The CDR3 here is CSASRGVSQETQYF. The CDR3 nucleotides read TGCAGTGCTAGCCGGGGAGTCTCCCAAGAGACCCAGTACTTC.

This clonotype has more than one count but fewer than ten. J is TRBJ1-2 and V is TRBV29-1; a possible D gene is TRBD1 (6 bases). V lost 4 bases and J 4 bases, leaving 13 bases between the germline ends. The germline V gene encodes CDR1 SQVTM and CDR2 ANQGSEA. The CDR3 contains 13 residues. As DNA, the CDR3 is TGCAGCGTTGGAACGGGGGCCCTCTATGGCTACACCTTC. It encodes CSVGTGALYGYTF.

The chain carries TRBV11-2 and TRBJ2-2; D possibly matches TRBD1 or TRBD2 (5 bases each). The germline V gene has CDR1 SGHAT and CDR2 FQNNGV. The V end was cut by 1 base, the J end by 7 bases, with 7 bases between. The CDR3 is 13 residues long. The CDR3 DNA reads TGTGCCAGCAGCTTAGGGGGGAGCGGGGAGCTGTTTTTT. Translating gives CASSLGGSGELFF.

Points on this clonotype: One junction end does not reproduce the germline sequence, and a read error may be involved. The V and J genes are TRBV7-6 and TRBJ2-1; tentatively, D is TRBD2 (5 bases). The CDR3 contains 14 residues. Germline CDR1 and CDR2: SGHVS and FNYEAQ. CDR3 amino acids: CTSSLEYGDNEQFF. CDR3 nucleotides: TGTACCAGCAGCTTAGAATACGGGGATAATGAGCAGTTCTTC.

V gene TRBV4-2 combines with J gene TRBJ2-1, with 8 bases that match TRBD2. The J call is doubtful: the DNA matches TRBJ2-7 better. In germline, CDR1 is LGHNA, CDR2 YNFKEQ. This CDR3 is 18 amino acids long. DNA of the CDR3: TGTGCCAGCAGCAATCGATTGGGCTCGGGGGGGTTCTACAATGAGCAGTACTTC. It yields the protein CASSNRLGSGGFYNEQYF.

The V gene is TRBV20-1, the J gene TRBJ2-1, with D possibly called TRBD1 or TRBD2 (5 bases each). V gave up 3 bases and J gave up 13 bases, with 13 bases separating them. Per germline, CDR1 DFQATT and CDR2 SNEGSKA (reference sequence). The CDR3 totals 11 residues. The CDR3 DNA follows: TGCAGTGCTAGGGGGCCGGGGTCACAGTTCTTC. It translates to CSARGPGSQFF.

This clonotype showed up just once. The rearrangement links TRBV4-1 to TRBJ2-5, with D hard to call. Germline CDR1 and CDR2: MGHRA and YSYEKL. The V end lost 4 bases, the J end lost 2 bases, and 8 bases lay between the germline ends. CDR3 length equals 13 residues. CDR3 sequence (DNA): TGCGCCAGCAGCCGGTGGCAGCAAGAGACCCAGTACTTC. This codes for CASSRWQQETQYF.

The chain links TRBV6-4 to TRBJ2-3; D is undetermined. This CDR3 spans 12 amino acids. Per germline, CDR1 MRHNA and CDR2 SNTAGT. V gave up 3 bases and J gave up 1 base, with 2 bases separating them. The CDR3 nucleotides are TGTGCCAGCAGTGAAGGCACAGATACGCAGTATTTT. Translation: CASSEGTDTQYF.

In the case of this clonotype: Being one base from a much bigger clone, this may be a read error. The V and J genes are TRBV28 and TRBJ2-1; 8 bases map to TRBD2. Germline V gene data show CDR1 as MDHEN and CDR2 as SYDVKM. V was pared by 1 base and J by 4 bases, with 6 bases of the junction left unmatched. This CDR3 spans 16 amino acids. CDR3 sequence reads: CASSLYGSGVYNEQFF. The CDR3 DNA follows: TGTGCCAGCAGTTTATATGGTAGCGGGGTTTACAATGAGCAGTTCTTC.

This clonotype has ten or more counts. The V gene is TRBV12-3 or TRBV12-4, the J gene TRBJ1-2; D is undetermined. The CDR3 sequence is 14 residues long. V shed 5 bases and J shed 4 bases, with 14 bases lying between them. The CDR3 DNA sequence: TGTGCCAGCAGTCCCCTGGGAAGCACCTATGGCTACACCTTC. Residues: CASSPLGSTYGYTF.

This clonotype was observed a single time. Being one base from a much bigger clone, this may be a read error. The gene calls are TRBV6-5 and TRBJ2-7; TRBD2 matches at 15 bases. Germline CDR1 MNHEY, CDR2 SVGAGI. CDR3 length: 15 amino acids. The trim removed 6 bases at V and 9 bases at J, leaving 9 bases unmatched. In DNA, the CDR3 is TGTGCCAGCAGGAGGACTAGCGGGGGGGCCGATGGGCAGTACTTC. It is translated as CASRRTSGGADGQYF.

Remarks on this clonotype: At one end, the junction sequence differs from germline, possibly due to a read error. The chain uses TRBV11-2 and TRBJ2-3; 12 bases are shared with TRBD2. CDR3 length: 16 residues. From germline, CDR1 is SGHAT and CDR2 FQNNGV. CDR3 DNA: TGCGCCAGCAGCTTAGGGCTAGCGGGGGGGAGGGATACGCAGTATTTT. Encoded protein: CASSLGLAGGRDTQYF.

The chain recombines TRBV7-2 with TRBJ2-2, with D uncertain. CDR1 and CDR2 (germline): SGHTA, FQGNSA. The CDR3 sequence is 14 residues long. The germline V and J ends were trimmed by 0 bases and 3 bases, with 5 bases remaining between them. CDR3 bases: TGTGCCAGCAGCTTAGCGTCATACACCGGGGAGCTGTTTTTT. Protein sequence: CASSLASYTGELFF.